This T cell receptor beta chain is from a study of blood T cell repertoires in COVID-19 (dated by TCRdb to about 2020). Context from the whole study: The collaborator samples originated in the United States, Italy and Spain and spanned the acute and convalescent phases of COVID-19. The sample metadata nearly always contained a de-identified subject ID, COVID-19 status, age in years and sex. The repertoires were released in a freely available public database intended as a resource for research on the immune response to SARS-CoV-2. The prospective study material was composed of cDNA or gDNA derived from T cells, B-cell-depleted T cells, or PBMCs. Subjects who had been exposed to COVID-19, were actively infected with it, or had recovered from it provided the deeply sampled blood TCRbeta repertoires that made up the dataset. Samples were obtained from the ongoing ImmuneRACE study (first 160 participants) and from some 1,200 subjects provided by 6 global collaborators. Where HLA class I and class II types were available, the types were taken from metadata supplied by the sample provider, not from assay-based typing. Results and caveats for the whole study, not just this receptor: The quantity of clinical and demographic metadata differed by source and by participant and was supplied without curation.

Worth noting for this clone: No antigen is known for it. No much larger clone is present one base from it, and per-base qualities are unavailable.

Collaborating institutions collected whole blood in K2EDTA tubes following their own protocols. For TCRbeta analysis, collaborator samples were shipped as frozen whole blood, as isolated PBMCs, or as DNA extracted from either sample type. TCRbeta CDR3 regions were amplified from genomic DNA by means of the immunoSEQ Assay, a bias-controlled multiplex PCR. From the authors' description of their analysis: The number of nucleated cells in each sample was estimated by amplification of reference gene primers within the assay. To quantify the absolute abundance of each unique TCRbeta CDR3 rearrangement, sequence reads were collapsed and filtered. For each sample, productive Simpson clonality was calculated as the square root of Simpson's diversity index across productive rearrangements. The table was pulled from immuneACCESS by TCRdb, which kept in-frame rearrangements only. Such tables lose some clones; where checked, under half of the loss comes from unresolved V genes, and the rest has no known cause. V and J calls and clone size are given by that table; D and trimming were obtained from the DNA. This sample gives about 120,000 clones in total; around three quarters of them show up just once. The top ten constitute 16% of the sample.

Via the germline V gene, CDR1 is MNHEY and CDR2 SVGEGT. The CDR3, cysteine through phenylalanine, is 19 amino acids long. The read is trimmed to its CDR3 DNA, 57 bases read in frame from base 1. V is clipped by 1 base and J by 0 bases, and the sequence between their germline boundaries is 19 bases long. The source material was peripheral blood. In this chain, TRBV6-2 or TRBV6-3 is recombined with TRBJ2-1; the D gene is possibly TRBD1, with 7 bases matching. The TCR sequence derives from a man in his sixties with active or convalescent COVID-19. The CDR3 reads CASSYFRRGPRTSYNEQFF. The DNA reads as follows: TGTGCCAGCAGTTACTTTAGGAGGGGGCCGCGGACCTCCTACAATGAGCAGTTCTTC.